This paragraph covers one T cell receptor (beta chain) sequence. There is no known antigen for this receptor. The sample holds no much larger clone one base away, and base qualities are not on file. The immunoSEQ Assay, a bias-controlled multiplex PCR, was used to amplify TCRbeta CDR3 regions from genomic DNA. Turning to the authors' computational methods: The number of nucleated cells in each sample was estimated by amplification of reference gene primers within the assay. To quantify the absolute abundance of each unique TCRbeta CDR3 rearrangement, sequence reads were collapsed and filtered. For each sample, productive Simpson clonality was calculated by taking the square root of Simpson's diversity index across productive rearrangements. Held by TCRdb, this immuneACCESS table contains in-frame sequences only and omits some clones. Under half of the omission traces to an unresolved V gene where checked; the cause of the rest is unknown. That table supplies the V and J calls and clone size; D and trimming were determined from the DNA. The sample table records tens of thousands of clones; roughly 90% of these occur just once. Over 6.5% of the sample rests with the top ten.

This sample was included in a study of blood T cell repertoires in COVID-19 (TCRdb year 2020). Concerning the study at large: Samples covering the acute and convalescent phases of COVID-19 were provided by collaborators in the United States, Italy and Spain. Sample metadata almost always included a de-identified subject ID, COVID-19 status, age in years and sex. A freely available public database, intended as a resource for researchers studying the immune response to SARS-CoV-2, is where the repertoires were released. The samples were drawn from two sources: the first 160 participants of the ongoing ImmuneRACE study, and fewer than 1,500 subjects contributed by 6 global collaborators. Subjects who had been exposed to COVID-19, were actively infected with it, or had recovered from it provided the deeply sampled blood TCRbeta repertoires that made up the dataset. The material from the prospective study consisted of cDNA or gDNA derived from T cells, B-cell-depleted T cells, or PBMCs. HLA class I and class II types, where available, came from metadata supplied by the sample provider rather than from assay-based typing. General conclusions and limits of the study: Clinical and demographic metadata were provided uncurated, with the amount varying by source and participant.

The collaborating institutions used their own protocols to collect whole blood in K2EDTA tubes. For TCRbeta analysis, collaborator samples were shipped as frozen whole blood, as isolated PBMCs, or as DNA extracted from either sample type. From a lookup of the germline V gene, CDR1 and CDR2 are SNHLY and FYNNEI. The junction shows trimming of 8 bases on V and 6 bases on J, plus 10 bases between the germline ends. From the cysteine up to the phenylalanine, the CDR3 has a length of 11 residues. CDR3 DNA only is kept here, 33 bases in frame from base 1. The chain is encoded by TRBV2 joined to TRBJ1-2; a tentative D call is TRBD1 (5 bases match). Sequenced input: peripheral blood. The sequence derives from a man aged 60 to 69 with active COVID-19. In nucleotide form, the sequence is TGTGCCAGCCGGACATTCAATGGCTACACCTTC. Translated, it reads CASRTFNGYTF.